The entry that follows covers one T cell receptor (beta chain) sequence. The sample is drawn from a study of PD-1 blockade in classical Hodgkin lymphoma. Germline-derived CDR1 and CDR2 are LNHDA and SQIVND (reference sequence). The V gene lost 5 bases and the J gene lost 0 bases, with 11 bases spanning the gap. This CDR3 has 14 amino acids. This table comes from immunoSEQ multiplex PCR, and its TCRdb copy is limited to in-frame clones, with some not included. The table has 11,000 to 15,000 clones, 70% to 85% seen once; the top ten hold approximately 25%. Every patient was affected by relapse after autologous stem cell transplantation, while exposure to brentuximab vedotin was not uniform.

The chain uses TRBV19 and TRBJ2-7; a possible D gene is TRBD2 (6 bases). The clonotype comes from a human donor with classical Hodgkin lymphoma. The sample in question was peripheral blood mononuclear cells (PBMCs), obtained at baseline. The CDR3, as DNA: TGTGCCAGTAGTTTTACCGGGGGCTCCTACGAGCAGTACTTC. It yields the protein CASSFTGGSYEQYF.